This passage covers 32 T cell receptor beta chains from one sample sequenced in a study of cytomegalovirus exposure and HLA in healthy donors. Both 60 Vbeta primers and 13 Jbeta primers went into the PCR. Profiled with immunoSEQ multiplex PCR; TCRdb holds only in-frame clones, not every one. Among approximately 140,000 clones listed, roughly 80% were seen once. The sequenced sample was PBMCs. The receptors originated from a woman aged 40 to 55 in good health and CMV-seropositive.

J is TRBJ1-2 and V is TRBV6-1, with a tentative D call TRBD1 (5 bases). The CDR3 totals 18 residues. V was clipped by 0 bases and J by 4 bases, with 21 bases between them. The V gene's germline CDR1 is MNHNS and CDR2 SASEGT. The CDR3 region is CASSEALHQTADGYGYTF. The CDR3 DNA follows: TGTGCCAGCAGTGAAGCGCTTCATCAGACAGCCGACGGCTATGGCTACACCTTC.

This clone was found once. This sequence joins TRBV25-1 and TRBJ2-7; possibly TRBD1 for D (5 bases). The CDR3 covers 16 residues. The ends were cut back, 4 bases at V and 4 bases at J, with 20 bases in the middle. Per germline, CDR1 MGHDK and CDR2 SYGVNS. The CDR3 spells CASSGNLLQGGYEQYF. DNA of the CDR3: TGTGCCAGCAGTGGGAACCTATTGCAGGGCGGATACGAGCAGTACTTC.

The chain combines TRBV9 with TRBJ2-3; the match to TRBD2 covers 10 bases. From germline, CDR1 is SGDLS and CDR2 YYNGEE. There are 16 residues in the CDR3. The V and J ends lost 1 base and 2 bases, in that order; junction bases with no gene match: 4. CDR3 nucleotides: TGTGCCAGCAGCGTATTTAGCGGGGGGTTCACAGATACGCAGTATTTT. Its protein is CASSVFSGGFTDTQYF.

This chain links TRBV2 with TRBJ2-7; no definite D call. Germline lookup yields CDR1 SNHLY and CDR2 FYNNEI. V lost 6 bases to trimming and J lost 4 bases, with 10 bases between them. The CDR3 has 12 residues. Here the CDR3 DNA reads TGTGCCAGCAGGGAGACCCATTACGAGCAGTACTTC. It is translated as CASRETHYEQYF.

This sequence joins TRBV6-5 and TRBJ1-2; 11 nucleotides agree with TRBD1. Germline assignment: CDR1 MNHEY and CDR2 SVGAGI. V was clipped by 5 bases and J by 4 bases; unmatched bases: 6. The length of the CDR3 is 15 residues. In nucleotides, the CDR3 is TGTGCCAGCAGTAAGGACAGGGGGCGGGTCTATGGCTACACCTTC. It codes for CASSKDRGRVYGYTF.

Turning to this clone: The same CDR3 can be traced to other DNA sequences in this sample. J is TRBJ2-5 and V is TRBV18; 7 bases are a match to TRBD2. V lost 3 bases to trimming and J lost 0 bases; unmatched junction nucleotides: 4. CDR3 length: 15 residues. Germline V gene data show CDR1 as KGHSH and CDR2 as LQKENI. CDR3 loop: CASSPRGGDQETQYF. CDR3 sequence (DNA): TGTGCCAGCTCACCTCGGGGAGGGGACCAAGAGACCCAGTACTTC.

The chain carries TRBV11-1 and TRBJ2-5; 16 bases are a match to TRBD2. Germline V gene sequence: CDR1 SGHAT, CDR2 FQDESV (reference sequence). Losses at the gene ends were 5 bases for V and 3 bases for J; bases not matched to a gene: 9. There are 18 residues in the CDR3. Here the CDR3 DNA reads TGTGCCAGCAGCCCACCGGGACTAGCGGGGGGGCCGGAAGAGACCCAGTACTTC. This gives the protein CASSPPGLAGGPEETQYF.

The gene calls are TRBV5-1 and TRBJ2-2; D not certain. The length of the CDR3 is 14 residues. V was clipped by 3 bases and J by 6 bases, with 12 bases between them. Germline V gene data show CDR1 as SGHRS and CDR2 as YFSETQ. CDR3 in DNA: TGCGCCAGCAGCTCGGGTGTATTCTCCGGGGAGCTGTTTTTT. Its protein is CASSSGVFSGELFF. The full variable domain, in which reference TRBV5-1 and TRBJ2-2 provide the parts outside the CDR3, is KAGVTQTPRYLIKTRGQQVTLSCSPISGHRSVSWYQQTPGQGLQFLFEYFSETQRNKGNFPGRFSGRQFSNSRSEMNVSTLELGDSALYLCASSSGVFSGELFFGEGSRLTVL.

The chain uses TRBV10-1 and TRBJ2-1; TRBD1 agrees at 7 bases. Germline V gene lookup returns CDR1 WNHNN and CDR2 SYGVQD (reference sequence). The CDR3 length is 14 residues. The J segment lost 10 bases and the V segment lost 0 bases, leaving 6 bases of the junction unmatched. This CDR3 reads CASSESTGLSEQFF. In nucleotides, the CDR3 is TGCGCCAGCAGTGAGTCGACAGGGTTGTCGGAGCAGTTCTTC.

This chain connects TRBV6-5 to TRBJ2-7; D might be TRBD2 (5 bases). CDR1 and CDR2 (germline): MNHEY, SVGAGI. The CDR3 contains 13 residues. V lost 7 bases, J lost 3 bases, and 13 bases lay in between. CDR3 region: CASTSPRDYEQYF. The CDR3 DNA is TGTGCCAGCACCTCCCCCCGGGACTACGAGCAGTACTTC.

The table lists this clone with a few counts. The chain couples TRBV10-3 to TRBJ2-7, with D possibly being TRBD1 (6 bases). The V gene lost 4 bases and the J gene lost 6 bases, with 13 bases spanning the gap. Germline CDR1 reads ENHRY; CDR2 reads SYGVKD. The CDR3 totals 13 residues. The CDR3 is CAISAAEGGEQYF. The CDR3 nucleotides are TGTGCCATCAGTGCTGCGGAAGGGGGCGAGCAGTACTTC.

The chain couples TRBV7-9 to TRBJ1-2; TRBD1 agrees at 11 bases. The CDR3 runs to 16 residues. J lost 8 bases, V lost 4 bases, and 12 bases had no gene match. In germline, CDR1 is SEHNR, CDR2 FQNEAQ (reference sequence). The CDR3 region is CASSYKRTGGLDGYTF. The CDR3 nucleotides read TGTGCCAGCAGCTACAAACGGACAGGGGGCTTAGACGGCTACACCTTC.

The V gene is TRBV9, the J gene TRBJ2-7, with a weak D call TRBD1 (6 bases). Germline V lookup: CDR1 SGDLS, CDR2 YYNGEE. With 0 bases removed from V and 5 bases from J, the gap between germline ends came to 15 bases. The CDR3 loop spans 15 amino acids. CDR3 sequence reads: CASSVVDSSWNEQYF. In DNA form, the CDR3 reads TGTGCCAGCAGCGTAGTGGACAGCTCCTGGAACGAGCAGTACTTC. The complete variable domain, with remaining parts taken from reference TRBV9 and TRBJ2-7, reads DSGVTQTPKHLITATGQRVTLRCSPRSGDLSVYWYQQSLDQGLQFLIQYYNGEERAKGNILERFSAQQFPDLHSELNLSSLELGDSALYFCASSVVDSSWNEQYFGPGTRLTVT.

J is TRBJ1-1 and V is TRBV7-2; TRBD1 might be the D (5 bases). The germline gives CDR1 SGHTA, CDR2 FQGNSA. V was pared by 6 bases and J by 5 bases, with 19 bases between. The CDR3 is 15 amino acids. The CDR3 sequence: CASRPVGRGVTEAFF. The CDR3 DNA is TGTGCCAGCAGACCGGTGGGGCGCGGGGTAACTGAAGCTTTCTTT.

The rearrangement links TRBV10-1 to TRBJ2-2; a weak D match, TRBD2 (6 bases). Between the trimmed V and J ends, which lost 5 bases and 2 bases, there was a span of 9 bases. The length of the CDR3 is 14 residues. CDR1 WNHNN and CDR2 SYGVQD come from the germline V gene (reference sequence). This CDR3 reads CASSRELNTGELFF. The CDR3 nucleotides read TGCGCCAGCAGTCGGGAGCTTAACACCGGGGAGCTGTTTTTT.

V usage is TRBV5-1 and J usage is TRBJ2-5; 10 bases match TRBD1. This CDR3 comprises 15 residues. V trimming: 4 bases; J trimming: 6 bases; junction bases outside the gene matches: 9. The germline V gene has CDR1 SGHRS and CDR2 YFSETQ. The CDR3 DNA reads as TGCGCCAGCAGCCCGAACGGGGACAGGGGAAAGACCCAGTACTTC. Its translation is CASSPNGDRGKTQYF. Complete variable domain (other parts from reference TRBV5-1 and TRBJ2-5): KAGVTQTPRYLIKTRGQQVTLSCSPISGHRSVSWYQQTPGQGLQFLFEYFSETQRNKGNFPGRFSGRQFSNSRSEMNVSTLELGDSALYLCASSPNGDRGKTQYFGPGTRLLVL.

A single count supports this clone. This chain joins TRBV19 and TRBJ2-5, with 7 bases matching TRBD2. The J call is in doubt because the DNA end fits TRBJ2-7 better. Per germline, CDR1 LNHDA and CDR2 SQIVND (reference sequence). This CDR3 contains 11 residues. The CDR3 is CASRGGDEQYF. CDR3 DNA sequence: TGTGCCAGTAGGGGGGGGGACGAGCAGTACTTC.

The CDR3 DNA sequence: TGTGCCACTAAGGAAGCGATTAATTCTGGAAACACCATATATTTT. Amino acid sequence: CATKEAINSGNTIYF. This chain joins TRBV28 and TRBJ1-3; no firm D call. Per germline, CDR1 MDHEN and CDR2 SYDVKM. This CDR3 contains 15 residues. V was shortened by 10 bases and J by 1 base, with 17 bases between the two germline ends.

V is TRBV15 and J is TRBJ1-1, with D maybe TRBD1 (6 bases). Trimming stripped 3 bases from V and 1 base from J, with 15 bases between. The CDR3 loop spans 16 amino acids. Looked up from germline, CDR1 is LNHNV and CDR2 is YYDKDF (reference sequence). In DNA form, the CDR3 reads TGTGCCACCAGCAGGACCTTTACACAGGGGAACACTGAAGCTTTCTTT. Amino acids: CATSRTFTQGNTEAFF.

The chain carries TRBV6-4 and TRBJ1-2, with D possibly being TRBD1 (6 bases). Deletions cut 6 bases from V and 1 base from J, with 9 bases between. CDR1 is MRHNA, CDR2 SNTAGT, per germline. The CDR3 length is 13 residues. The CDR3 region has the DNA TGTGCCAGCAGACAGGGCTTTAACTATGGCTACACCTTC. Protein product: CASRQGFNYGYTF.

With respect to this clone: Within the sample, other DNA sequences also encode this same CDR3. The gene calls are TRBV7-3 and TRBJ2-1; TRBD2 matches 7 bases. CDR1 SGHTA and CDR2 FQGTGA come from the germline V gene. V dropped 2 bases and J dropped 2; count of bases not matched to a gene: 0. The CDR3 is made up of 14 amino acids. The CDR3, as DNA: TGTGCCAGCAGCTTAGGACTAGCCTACAATGAGCAGTTCTTC. Translated, it gives CASSLGLAYNEQFF.

This clone was seen a few times. The chain couples TRBV5-3 to TRBJ2-6; D perhaps matches TRBD2 (7 bases). TRBV5-3 is known as an ORF, though its function is uncertain. The length of the CDR3 is 18 residues. Trimming cost V 1 base and J 0 bases, with 14 bases left between them. CDR3 coding DNA: TGTGCCAGAAGCTTGTTGGGAGGGGACAACTCTGGGGCCAACGTCCTGACTTTC. This gives the protein CARSLLGGDNSGANVLTF.

The gene calls are TRBV5-4 and TRBJ2-3; weak D call: TRBD2 (5 bases). Germline values: CDR1 SGHNT, CDR2 YYREEE (reference sequence). The CDR3 has 13 amino acids. The germline V and J ends were trimmed by 2 bases and 11 bases, with 15 bases remaining between them. CDR3: CASSFVLADKQYF. The CDR3 nucleotides read TGTGCCAGCAGCTTTGTTCTAGCCGACAAGCAGTATTTT.

The chain employs TRBV7-9 and TRBJ2-5; 12 bases fit TRBD2. V trimming: 2 bases; J trimming: 4 bases; junction bases outside the gene matches: 8. Germline V gene data show CDR1 as SEHNR and CDR2 as FQNEAQ (reference sequence). CDR3 size: 17 residues. The CDR3 DNA sequence: TGTGCCAGCAGCTTATATCCTAGCGGGGGGGCCGGAGAGACCCAGTACTTC. This gives the protein CASSLYPSGGAGETQYF.

The rearrangement uses TRBV5-1 and TRBJ1-4, with D possibly matching TRBD1 (5 bases). This CDR3 has 14 residues. Germline CDR1 SGHRS, CDR2 YFSETQ. The ends were cut back, 4 bases at V and 5 bases at J, with 12 bases in the middle. The CDR3 nucleotides are TGCGCCAGCAGCGCGGACAATAGGAATGAAAAACTGTTTTTT. Translated, it gives CASSADNRNEKLFF.

The V call is TRBV5-1, the J call TRBJ2-1; D is possibly TRBD1 (6 bases). The V end lost 4 bases, the J end lost 6 bases, and 14 bases lay between the germline ends. There are 14 residues in the CDR3. Germline V lookup: CDR1 SGHRS, CDR2 YFSETQ. In DNA, the CDR3 is TGCGCCAGCAGCCCTACAGGGAATAGCAATGAGCAGTTCTTC. Translation: CASSPTGNSNEQFF.

The V call is TRBV27, the J call TRBJ1-2; D remains unclear. The CDR3 is made up of 14 amino acids. From germline, CDR1 is MNHEY and CDR2 SMNVEV (reference sequence). V dropped 3 bases and J dropped 0 bases, with 8 bases sitting between them. CDR3: CASSFTGTNYGYTF. CDR3 nucleotide sequence: TGTGCCAGCAGTTTTACGGGGACTAACTATGGCTACACCTTC.

The chain has TRBV6-5 and TRBJ2-7, with D possibly TRBD2 on 6 matching bases. Looked up from germline, CDR1 is MNHEY and CDR2 is SVGAGI. Trimming cost V 5 bases and J 6 bases, with 14 bases left between them. This CDR3 is built from 13 residues. The CDR3 sequence: CASSPGETLEQYF. The CDR3, as DNA: TGTGCCAGCAGTCCGGGAGAGACCCTCGAGCAGTACTTC.

This sequence joins TRBV13 and TRBJ2-1; TRBD2 matches 8 bases. Per germline, CDR1 PRHDT and CDR2 FYEKMQ (reference sequence). The J segment lost 3 bases and the V segment lost 5 bases, leaving 9 bases of the junction unmatched. The CDR3 is 16 residues long. CDR3 protein: CASSSFGRGVYNEQFF. In nucleotides, the CDR3 is TGTGCCAGCAGCAGCTTTGGGCGGGGGGTCTACAATGAGCAGTTCTTC.

J is TRBJ2-5 and V is TRBV7-7; D might be TRBD1 (7 bases). This CDR3 spans 14 amino acids. V lost 5 bases and J 5 bases, leaving 15 bases between the germline ends. CDR1 and CDR2 (germline): SSHAT, FNYEAQ (reference sequence). The CDR3 nucleotides read TGTGCCAGCAGCCCCTACCCAGGGGGGGAGACCCAGTACTTC. Its translation: CASSPYPGGETQYF.

V is TRBV30 and J is TRBJ1-2; 7 nucleotides match TRBD1. With 4 bases clipped from V and 1 base from J, the junction kept 6 bases outside the gene matches. Per the germline V gene, CDR1 is GTSNPN and CDR2 is SVGIG (reference sequence). The CDR3 spans 14 residues. CDR3 loop: CAWTRAGGNYGYTF. The CDR3 coding sequence is TGTGCCTGGACCCGGGCAGGGGGTAACTATGGCTACACCTTC.

This clone was observed a handful of times. This chain uses TRBV2 with TRBJ2-5, with 10 bases matching TRBD1. The J call is doubtful: the DNA matches TRBJ2-7 better. CDR3 length equals 14 residues. CDR1 and CDR2 (germline): SNHLY, FYNNEI. CDR3 residues: CASSEDRGDYEQYF. CDR3 in DNA: TGTGCCAGCAGTGAGGACAGGGGGGACTACGAGCAGTACTTC.